Shown below are 3 T cell receptor beta chains from a single sample sequenced in a study of glioma-infiltrating T cells after dendritic cell vaccination. Time point noted: after dendritic cell vaccination, including at tumor progression/relapse. The protocol was immunoSEQ multiplex PCR, while the TCRdb copy is restricted to in-frame clones and leaves out a portion. The repertoire holds 100,000 or so clones, with 75% to 90% as singletons. The specimen comprised blood, sampled after dendritic cell vaccination. The receptors stem from a human donor with glioblastoma.

The J gene is TRBJ1-2, the V gene TRBV23-1, with 8 bases lining up with TRBD1. TRBV23-1 falls under the ORF class, with uncertain function. The J segment lost 7 bases and the V segment lost 7 bases, leaving 5 bases of the junction unmatched. The CDR3 has 12 residues. CDR3 in DNA: TGCGCCAGCAATCACGACAGGGGTGGCTACACCTTC. It codes for CASNHDRGGYTF.

The V and J genes are TRBV18 and TRBJ2-3, with 8 positions matching TRBD2. The trim removed 3 bases at V and 3 bases at J, leaving 14 bases unmatched. The germline CDR1 and CDR2 sequences are KGHSH and LQKENI. The CDR3 loop spans 18 amino acids. This chain's CDR3 is CASSPFSGGASLTDTQYF. Here the CDR3 DNA reads TGTGCCAGCTCACCCTTCTCCGGGGGGGCCTCCTTGACAGATACGCAGTATTTT.

The chain combines TRBV6-6 with TRBJ2-1, with no clear D. V lost 3 bases, J lost 2 bases, and 5 bases lay in between. The CDR3 runs 13 residues. CDR1 is MNHNY, CDR2 SVGAGI, per germline (reference sequence). This chain's CDR3 is CASSYPTYNEQFF. The CDR3 nucleotides are TGTGCCAGCAGTTATCCCACCTACAATGAGCAGTTCTTC.